This T cell receptor beta chain was sequenced for a study of tumor and adjacent non-tumor tissue in lung cancer. A modified ARM-PCR protocol with three rounds of nested PCR amplified TCRbeta. TCRdb redid the calling of the multiplex PCR reads with MiXCR, one entry per CDR3 protein. The profile shows about 200,000 distinct CDR3 sequences, 70% to 75% of them singletons. Study outcomes and limitations: Top 100 clones took a larger repertoire share in normal lung.

Details on this clonotype: The antigen is undetermined. Mismatch with germline at one junction end may stem from a read error.

RNA was extracted from bulk tissue without any cell sorting. Sequences were obtained from lung tumor tissue. This TCR was recovered from a man aged 55 to 70 with non-small cell lung cancer.

Here the CDR3 reads CASWRQSNTEAFF. CDR3 in DNA: TGTGCCAGCTGGAGACAGTCGAACACTGAAGCTTTCTTC. This chain links TRBV6-5 with TRBJ1-1; a weak D match, TRBD1 (5 bases). Looked up from germline, CDR1 is MNHEY and CDR2 is SVGAGI. There are 13 residues in the CDR3.